Following are 30 T cell receptor beta chains from one sample sequenced in a study of shared clonotypes between healthy human individuals. This table comes from immunoSEQ multiplex PCR, and its TCRdb copy is limited to in-frame clones, with some not included. The sample holds about 600,000 clones, more than 95% seen once. The sample taken for sequencing was naive CD4+ T cells sorted from blood. Subset indicated: CD45RA+ positively selected. The receptors derive from a woman in her twenties or thirties in good health.

This chain links TRBV19 with TRBJ1-2; D remains unclear. From germline, CDR1 is LNHDA and CDR2 SQIVND (reference sequence). The CDR3 contains 13 residues. V was shortened by 7 bases and J by 2 bases, with 11 bases between the two germline ends. As DNA, the CDR3 is TGTGCCAGTACCCGACCGGACAACTATGGCTACACCTTC. Protein sequence: CASTRPDNYGYTF.

The chain is built from TRBV28 and TRBJ2-3, with TRBD2 identical over 9 bases. The J segment lost 3 bases and the V segment lost 6 bases, leaving 4 bases of the junction unmatched. CDR3 length: 14 amino acids. The germline gives CDR1 MDHEN, CDR2 SYDVKM. In nucleotides, the CDR3 is TGTGCCAGCAGCGGCGGGAGGGTAACAGATACGCAGTATTTT. It specifies CASSGGRVTDTQYF.

This rearrangement joins TRBV23-1 to TRBJ1-5; D is ambiguous. TRBV23-1 is placed among ORFs of uncertain function. The CDR3 is 13 residues long. Trimming cost V 3 bases and J 5 bases, with 8 bases left between them. CDR3 residues: CASSHFGDQPQHF. Here the CDR3 DNA reads TGCGCCAGCAGTCACTTTGGGGATCAGCCCCAGCATTTT.

The chain uses TRBV5-4 and TRBJ1-2; TRBD1 might be the D (6 bases). The CDR3 totals 15 residues. V lost 0 bases and J lost 6, with 15 bases in between. Per germline, CDR1 SGHNT and CDR2 YYREEE (reference sequence). Here the CDR3 DNA reads TGTGCCAGCAGCTTGGTGGGGGGGCGGAGGGATGGCTACACCTTC. Protein sequence: CASSLVGGRRDGYTF.

About this clone: At one of its ends the junction is not consistent with the germline gene, which may arise from a read error. The chain uses TRBV28 and TRBJ2-7, with 7 bases identical to TRBD1. The CDR3 totals 13 residues. Per germline, CDR1 MDHEN and CDR2 SYDVKM. The CDR3 loop reads CASTGPLIGGAYF. The CDR3 DNA is TGTGCCAGCACCGGACCGTTGATAGGGGGCGCTTATTTC.

The rearrangement joins TRBV4-1 to TRBJ2-1, with D perhaps TRBD2 (5 bases). Germline lookup yields CDR1 MGHRA and CDR2 YSYEKL. There are 17 residues in the CDR3. With 6 bases removed from V and 0 bases from J, the gap between germline ends came to 18 bases. The CDR3 region has the DNA TGCGCCAGCAGTCCCTACCCGGGGTCCCGCTCCTACAATGAGCAGTTCTTC. The encoded protein is CASSPYPGSRSYNEQFF.

As for this clone: The sample contains more than one DNA sequence encoding this CDR3. The CDR3 DNA reads TGTGCCAGTAGTATCCCAGGTAACACTGAAGCTTTCTTT. Translation gives CASSIPGNTEAFF. The chain is built from TRBV19 and TRBJ1-1; D is undetermined. Per the germline V gene, CDR1 is LNHDA and CDR2 is SQIVND (reference sequence). V shed 3 bases and J shed 2 bases, with 7 bases lying between them. This CDR3 has 13 residues.

V is TRBV28 and J is TRBJ2-5, with D possibly called TRBD1 or TRBD2 (5 bases each). Trimming left V 5 bases short and J 3 bases short, with 22 bases between. Per germline, CDR1 MDHEN and CDR2 SYDVKM. The CDR3 loop spans 17 amino acids. CDR3 loop: CASSPIPDPGREETQYF. The DNA of the CDR3 is TGTGCCAGCAGTCCGATACCTGACCCGGGGCGGGAAGAGACCCAGTACTTC.

This clone was seen only once. The gene calls are TRBV20-1 and TRBJ1-1; D possibly corresponds to TRBD1 (6 bases). V was cut by 1 base and J by 11 bases, with 11 bases left in between. CDR1 DFQATT and CDR2 SNEGSKA come from the germline V gene (reference sequence). This CDR3 is built from 11 residues. The DNA for the CDR3 is TGCAGTGCTAGAGGCCAGGGGCTCGCTTTCTTT. This encodes CSARGQGLAFF.

The chain is built from TRBV28 and TRBJ1-2, with 8 bases matching TRBD1. This CDR3 is 15 amino acids long. Per germline, CDR1 MDHEN and CDR2 SYDVKM. The V and J ends lost 6 bases and 5 bases, in that order; junction bases with no gene match: 11. CDR3 sequence reads: CASRSGTGLPYGYTF. The CDR3 coding sequence is TGTGCCAGCAGATCCGGGACAGGCCTCCCTTATGGCTACACCTTC.

The chain links TRBV11-3 to TRBJ2-3, with a tentative D call TRBD2 (5 bases). The germline V gene has CDR1 SGHNT and CDR2 YENEEA. The ends were cut back, 2 bases at V and 3 bases at J, with 6 bases in the middle. This CDR3 comprises 13 residues. The CDR3 loop is CASSLSGTDTQYF. CDR3 DNA: TGTGCCAGCAGCTTAAGCGGTACAGATACGCAGTATTTT.

This chain links TRBV10-2 with TRBJ2-7; weak D call: TRBD2 (6 bases). The CDR3 extends over 14 amino acids. The germline CDR1 and CDR2 sequences are WSHSY and SAAADI. V shed 6 bases and J shed 2 bases, with 14 bases lying between them. CDR3 in DNA: TGCGCCAGCAGCATGAGGACTACTACCTACGAGCAGTACTTC. Translation gives CASSMRTTTYEQYF.

This chain joins TRBV27 and TRBJ1-3; D unresolved. From germline, CDR1 is MNHEY and CDR2 SMNVEV (reference sequence). V gave up 5 bases and J gave up 4 bases, with 12 bases separating them. The CDR3 is 14 residues long. CDR3 amino acids: CASSPHPQGNTIYF. The CDR3 DNA sequence: TGTGCCAGCAGTCCCCACCCACAGGGAAACACCATATATTTT.

This clone is a singleton in its sample. This chain connects TRBV5-1 to TRBJ2-3; TRBD2 aligns across 7 bases. Germline values: CDR1 SGHRS, CDR2 YFSETQ. The CDR3 totals 16 residues. V was pared by 4 bases and J by 3 bases, with 11 bases of the junction left unmatched. The CDR3, as DNA: TGCGCCAGCAGCACACGGGAGGCCGCAGGGACAGATACGCAGTATTTT. This gives the protein CASSTREAAGTDTQYF. Full variable domain (remainder filled in from reference TRBV5-1 and TRBJ2-3): KAGVTQTPRYLIKTRGQQVTLSCSPISGHRSVSWYQQTPGQGLQFLFEYFSETQRNKGNFPGRFSGRQFSNSRSEMNVSTLELGDSALYLCASSTREAAGTDTQYFGPGTRLTVL.

J is TRBJ1-1 and V is TRBV11-2, with 8 bases lining up with TRBD1. The V segment lost 4 bases and the J segment 3 bases; nucleotides outside the gene matches: 7. CDR1 and CDR2 (germline): SGHAT, FQNNGV. There are 15 residues in the CDR3. This chain's CDR3 is CASSYYRGSDTEAFF. CDR3 in DNA: TGTGCCAGCAGCTATTACAGGGGGTCGGACACTGAAGCTTTCTTT.

The chain recombines TRBV7-2 with TRBJ2-7; D might be TRBD2 (5 bases). CDR3 size: 14 residues. The V gene's germline CDR1 is SGHTA and CDR2 FQGNSA. V lost 6 bases to trimming and J lost 7 bases, with 19 bases between them. The CDR3 loop is CASRQSISGGEQYF. The CDR3 bases are TGTGCCAGCAGACAGAGTATCTCAGGAGGAGAGCAGTACTTC.

V usage is TRBV7-9 and J usage is TRBJ2-7; D is perhaps TRBD2 (6 bases). Trimming removed 3 bases from V and 5 bases from J, with 14 bases in between. The CDR3 spans 14 residues. The germline CDR1 and CDR2 sequences are SEHNR and FQNEAQ (reference sequence). The CDR3 loop is CASSFMTREHEQYF. The CDR3 DNA reads as TGTGCCAGCAGCTTTATGACTCGGGAGCACGAGCAGTACTTC.

The V call is TRBV4-1, the J call TRBJ2-2; 7 positions agree with TRBD1. V lost 1 base to trimming and J lost 4 bases; unmatched junction nucleotides: 12. The V gene's germline CDR1 is MGHRA and CDR2 YSYEKL. This CDR3 has 18 residues. CDR3 bases: TGCGCCAGCAGCCAAGCCAGACAGGGCACCGGAATCACCGGGGAGCTGTTTTTT. Translating gives CASSQARQGTGITGELFF.

The V gene is TRBV18, the J gene TRBJ1-4; D not certain. Trimming pared 1 base from V and 0 bases from J, leaving 18 bases between. The V gene's germline CDR1 is KGHSH and CDR2 LQKENI. This CDR3 contains 19 residues. The CDR3: CASSPQTMRRIATNEKLFF. The CDR3 DNA sequence: TGTGCCAGCTCACCACAGACCATGCGGAGAATTGCAACTAATGAAAAACTGTTTTTT.

The chain uses TRBV5-1 and TRBJ2-3; TRBD2 matches 10 bases. Losses at the gene ends were 0 bases for V and 1 base for J; bases not matched to a gene: 23. Germline CDR1 is SGHRS and CDR2 is YFSETQ. The CDR3 runs 23 residues. The CDR3 nucleotides are TGCGCCAGCAGCTTGGATGGCGGCGCTGGACTAGCGGCCCACCTAGCGGGCACAGATACGCAGTATTTT. It specifies CASSLDGGAGLAAHLAGTDTQYF.

This chain joins TRBV7-9 and TRBJ2-2; D is perhaps TRBD2 (6 bases). CDR1 and CDR2 (germline): SEHNR, FQNEAQ (reference sequence). The CDR3 sequence is 16 residues long. Trimming cost V 5 bases and J 2 bases, with 15 bases left between them. The CDR3 region has the DNA TGTGCCAGCAGCGCTACGGGGGTGTTCAACACCGGGGAGCTGTTTTTT. Translation gives CASSATGVFNTGELFF.

The table lists this clone with a count of one. The chain combines TRBV27 with TRBJ2-7, with TRBD2 matching 7 bases. The CDR3 totals 15 residues. CDR1 and CDR2 (germline): MNHEY, SMNVEV (reference sequence). Trimming at V came to 7 bases and at J to 1 base, leaving 10 bases not matched to a gene. The CDR3 nucleotides read TGTGCCAGCAACCCCTCGGGAGGCGGGTCCTACGAGCAGTACTTC. Its protein product is CASNPSGGGSYEQYF.

This clone was counted once. This chain joins TRBV5-1 and TRBJ1-2; D is unresolved. Per germline, CDR1 SGHRS and CDR2 YFSETQ. The CDR3 is 13 residues long. The V end was cut by 0 bases, the J end by 2 bases, with 5 bases between. CDR3 nucleotide sequence: TGCGCCAGCAGCTTGGTGGAAAACTATGGCTACACCTTC. Protein product: CASSLVENYGYTF.

The rearrangement uses TRBV28 and TRBJ2-7; D is possibly TRBD1 (6 bases). Germline CDR1 reads MDHEN; CDR2 reads SYDVKM. With 3 bases removed from V and 5 bases from J, the gap between germline ends came to 17 bases. The CDR3 covers 15 residues. CDR3 in DNA: TGTGCCAGCAGTTTGTCTTGGCAGGGGCTTCACGAGCAGTACTTC. This translates into CASSLSWQGLHEQYF.

CDR3 in DNA: TGTGCCAGCAGCCCGACGATAGGGACTAGCTCGAAGGGTGAGCAGTTCTTC. It encodes CASSPTIGTSSKGEQFF. This chain links TRBV11-3 with TRBJ2-1; 9 bases are shared with TRBD2. The germline V gene has CDR1 SGHNT and CDR2 YENEEA. The V segment lost 5 bases and the J segment 9 bases; nucleotides outside the gene matches: 17. The CDR3 is 17 residues long.

The CDR3, as DNA: TGTGCCAGCAGTAGGGGACTAGAGGAGACCCAGTACTTC. The encoded protein is CASSRGLEETQYF. V usage is TRBV11-1 and J usage is TRBJ2-5; 8 nucleotides align to TRBD2. The junction had 5 bases not matched to a gene; V was cut back by 6 bases and J by 5 bases. Germline values: CDR1 SGHAT, CDR2 FQDESV (reference sequence). The CDR3 covers 13 residues.

CDR3 nucleotides: TGTGCCAGCAGCTTGGACAAGATCTATGGCTACACCTTC. Translation gives CASSLDKIYGYTF. The rearrangement links TRBV5-4 to TRBJ1-2; the D is unclear. Trimming left V 0 bases short and J 4 bases short, with 7 bases between. The CDR3 has 13 amino acids. CDR1 SGHNT and CDR2 YYREEE come from the germline V gene (reference sequence).

The chain joins TRBV5-1 to TRBJ2-5; D perhaps matches TRBD2 (6 bases). The length of the CDR3 is 15 residues. Germline V CDR1 and CDR2: SGHRS, YFSETQ. V dropped 3 bases and J dropped 5 bases, with 17 bases sitting between them. DNA of the CDR3: TGCGCCAGCAGCTCCCGTCAGGCCGCGGGGGAGACCCAGTACTTC. This sequence encodes CASSSRQAAGETQYF. The complete variable domain, with remaining parts taken from reference TRBV5-1 and TRBJ2-5, reads KAGVTQTPRYLIKTRGQQVTLSCSPISGHRSVSWYQQTPGQGLQFLFEYFSETQRNKGNFPGRFSGRQFSNSRSEMNVSTLELGDSALYLCASSSRQAAGETQYFGPGTRLLVL.

The sample holds a few counts of this clone. The genes are TRBV27 and TRBJ1-5; 7 positions agree with TRBD1. V was clipped by 10 bases and J by 4 bases; unmatched bases: 4. Germline V gives CDR1 MNHEY, CDR2 SMNVEV (reference sequence). CDR3 length equals 12 residues. CDR3 in amino acids: CATMTGNQPQHF. As DNA, the CDR3 is TGTGCCACAATGACAGGGAATCAGCCCCAGCATTTT.

V gene TRBV7-3 combines with J gene TRBJ2-1; D possibly corresponds to TRBD1 (6 bases). Germline CDR1 reads SGHTA; CDR2 reads FQGTGA. The CDR3 extends over 15 amino acids. V was pared by 4 bases and J by 6 bases, with 16 bases between. The CDR3 reads CASSSQGGFSNEQFF. For the CDR3, the DNA is TGTGCCAGCAGCTCACAGGGTGGATTTAGCAATGAGCAGTTCTTC. Combining the CDR3 with reference TRBV7-3 and TRBJ2-1 gives the whole variable domain GAGVSQTPSNKVTEKGKYVELRCDPISGHTALYWYRQSLGQGPEFLIYFQGTGAADDSGLPNDRFFAVRPEGSVSTLKIQRTERGDSAVYLCASSSQGGFSNEQFFGPGTRLTVL.